A single sample is the source of the 27 T cell receptor beta chains below, sequenced in a study of cytomegalovirus exposure and HLA in healthy donors. PCR amplification relied on 60 Vbeta primers (plus 13 Jbeta primers). TCRdb's copy holds only in-frame clones and misses some; the assay was immunoSEQ multiplex PCR. The data hold roughly 66,000 clones, with about 60% observed a single time. Sequencing was performed on PBMCs. These receptors were collected from a woman aged 50 to 60 in good health and CMV-seronegative.

This chain connects TRBV4-1 to TRBJ2-4; the match to TRBD1 covers 7 bases. The CDR3 runs to 15 residues. With V trimmed by 2 bases and J by 5 bases, 6 bases remained unmatched. Germline-derived CDR1 and CDR2 are MGHRA and YSYEKL. CDR3 amino acids: CASSQLTGLQNIQYF. The CDR3 DNA reads as TGCGCCAGCAGCCAATTGACAGGGTTACAAAACATTCAGTACTTC.

The chain recombines TRBV4-2 with TRBJ1-1, with D possibly matching TRBD1 (5 bases). The germline V gene has CDR1 LGHNA and CDR2 YNFKEQ. V shed 0 bases and J shed 1 base, with 15 bases lying between them. The CDR3 is 17 residues long. The CDR3 sequence: CASSQDRGRGPNTEAFF. CDR3 sequence (DNA): TGTGCCAGCAGCCAAGATCGTGGGAGGGGTCCGAACACTGAAGCTTTCTTT.

Note on this clone: Germline is not matched at one junction end, which may reflect a read error. The rearrangement joins TRBV15 to TRBJ1-5; 9 bases align to TRBD1. The CDR3 runs 15 residues. Germline V gene data show CDR1 as LNHNV and CDR2 as YYDKDF (reference sequence). The CDR3 sequence: CATSRDRDRVSPLHF. CDR3 in DNA: TGTGCCACCAGCCGAGACCGGGACAGGGTCAGCCCCTTGCATTTT.

The chain links TRBV18 to TRBJ1-1; the match to TRBD1 covers 8 bases. CDR1 KGHSH and CDR2 LQKENI come from the germline V gene. V shed 3 bases and J 4 bases; nucleotides not matched to a gene: 4. The length of the CDR3 is 14 residues. CDR3 protein: CASSPQGAFTEAFF. The CDR3 region has the DNA TGTGCCAGCTCACCGCAGGGGGCCTTCACTGAAGCTTTCTTT.

This chain links TRBV28 with TRBJ2-7; 13 bases align to TRBD2. Germline CDR1 and CDR2: MDHEN and SYDVKM. This CDR3 spans 17 amino acids. The J segment lost 0 bases and the V segment lost 5 bases, leaving 7 bases of the junction unmatched. DNA of the CDR3: TGTGCCAGCAGTCCCATGGGACTAGCGGGATTCTCCTACGAGCAGTACTTC. Protein sequence: CASSPMGLAGFSYEQYF.

The chain combines TRBV29-1 with TRBJ2-2; possible D gene TRBD1, 6 bases. The CDR3 sequence is 16 residues long. CDR1 is SQVTM and CDR2 is ANQGSEA in the germline V gene. V was cut by 3 bases and J by 4 bases, with 18 bases left in between. As DNA, the CDR3 is TGCAGCGTTGAGAGTTTTAAGGACAGTCCCACCGGGGAGCTGTTTTTT. Protein product: CSVESFKDSPTGELFF.

V gene TRBV19 combines with J gene TRBJ2-7; 7 nucleotides align to TRBD2. The CDR3 sequence is 15 residues long. V lost 3 bases and J lost 0; bases outside the gene matches: 5. Germline V lookup: CDR1 LNHDA, CDR2 SQIVND (reference sequence). The CDR3 sequence: CASSIWLAASYEQYF. DNA for the CDR3: TGTGCCAGTAGTATTTGGCTAGCGGCCTCCTACGAGCAGTACTTC.

V is TRBV4-3 and J is TRBJ2-7, with 7 bases lining up with TRBD1. The germline V gene encodes CDR1 LGHNA and CDR2 YSLEER. Trimming removed 0 bases from V and 1 base from J; junction bases left unmatched: 9. The length of the CDR3 is 17 residues. The CDR3 bases are TGCGCCAGCAGCCAAGATCCGGAGACAGGGCTATCCTACGAGCAGTACTTC. Protein sequence: CASSQDPETGLSYEQYF.

The chain has TRBV11-2 and TRBJ2-3; 9 bases fit TRBD1. The V and J ends lost 1 base and 0 bases, in that order; junction bases with no gene match: 2. The germline V gene has CDR1 SGHAT and CDR2 FQNNGV. The CDR3 totals 16 residues. The CDR3 region is CASSLAGQGSTDTQYF. As DNA, the CDR3 is TGTGCCAGCAGCTTAGCGGGACAGGGAAGCACAGATACGCAGTATTTT.

This clone was found a few times. V gene TRBV15 combines with J gene TRBJ1-2; possible D gene TRBD1, 6 bases. Trimming cost V 3 bases and J 6 bases, with 17 bases left between them. CDR1 and CDR2 (germline): LNHNV, YYDKDF (reference sequence). CDR3 size: 15 residues. As DNA, the CDR3 is TGTGCCACCAGCAGCAATGCGTGGGGGCACGATGGCTACACCTTC. Its protein is CATSSNAWGHDGYTF.

This clone has a single count. The chain couples TRBV5-4 to TRBJ1-1; D remains ambiguous. Germline V lookup: CDR1 SGHNT, CDR2 YYREEE (reference sequence). The V gene lost 0 bases and the J gene lost 0 bases, with 9 bases spanning the gap. This CDR3 comprises 15 residues. The CDR3 spells CASSLVPGLNTEAFF. The CDR3 DNA is TGTGCCAGCAGCTTGGTCCCAGGCCTGAACACTGAAGCTTTCTTT. Full variable domain (outside the CDR3, taken from reference TRBV5-4 and TRBJ1-1): ETGVTQSPTHLIKTRGQQVTLRCSSQSGHNTVSWYQQALGQGPQFIFQYYREEENGRGNFPPRFSGLQFPNYSSELNVNALELDDSALYLCASSLVPGLNTEAFFGQGTRLTVV.

V usage is TRBV6-1 and J usage is TRBJ2-7; D call uncertain. Germline V CDR1 and CDR2: MNHNS, SASEGT. The V end was cut by 4 bases, the J end by 3 bases, with 4 bases between. This CDR3 contains 11 residues. CDR3 amino acids: CASSAHYEQYF. CDR3 DNA sequence: TGTGCCAGCAGTGCCCACTACGAGCAGTACTTC.

The V and J genes are TRBV30 and TRBJ1-4, with D perhaps TRBD1 (5 bases). CDR3 size: 15 residues. Trimming pared 3 bases from V and 5 bases from J, leaving 16 bases between. The germline V gene has CDR1 GTSNPN and CDR2 SVGIG (reference sequence). DNA for the CDR3: TGTGCCTGGAGGATCCTCGGACACGGGAATGAAAAACTGTTTTTT. Amino acid sequence: CAWRILGHGNEKLFF.

The table lists this clone with a few counts. V is TRBV4-1 and J is TRBJ1-2; perhaps TRBD1 as D (5 bases). The CDR3 runs 13 residues. The germline V gene encodes CDR1 MGHRA and CDR2 YSYEKL. V was clipped by 4 bases and J by 6 bases, with 12 bases between them. CDR3 residues: CASSLGGEHGYTF. As DNA, the CDR3 is TGCGCCAGCAGCCTTGGGGGGGAGCATGGCTACACCTTC.

The genes are TRBV19 and TRBJ1-2; TRBD1 is a possible D gene (5 bases). The length of the CDR3 is 13 residues. Germline V lookup: CDR1 LNHDA, CDR2 SQIVND (reference sequence). V was clipped by 5 bases and J by 8 bases, with 15 bases between them. The DNA for the CDR3 is TGTGCCAGTAGTGTCCCAGGGTTACGCGGCTACACCTTC. This sequence encodes CASSVPGLRGYTF.

This chain uses TRBV2 with TRBJ1-6, with 9 positions matching TRBD1. In germline, CDR1 is SNHLY, CDR2 FYNNEI. The CDR3 has 13 residues. After removal of 3 bases from V and 15 bases from J, the junction contained 6 bases not matched to a gene. CDR3 sequence reads: CASSEGQGRNLHF. CDR3 coding DNA: TGTGCCAGCAGTGAGGGACAGGGCCGTAACCTCCACTTT.

This chain connects TRBV11-3 to TRBJ2-7; D is perhaps TRBD2 (5 bases). The CDR3 covers 14 residues. CDR1 SGHNT and CDR2 YENEEA come from the germline V gene. V was clipped by 3 bases and J by 7 bases, with 16 bases between them. The CDR3 is CASSLAQTILEQYF. As DNA, the CDR3 is TGTGCCAGCAGCTTGGCACAGACTATCCTGGAGCAGTACTTC.

This clone was found a few times. This chain joins TRBV2 and TRBJ2-7, with 7 bases matching TRBD1. Trimming at V came to 7 bases and at J to 0 bases, leaving 3 bases not matched to a gene. In germline, CDR1 is SNHLY, CDR2 FYNNEI. CDR3 length: 13 amino acids. In DNA form, the CDR3 reads TGTGCCAGCACCGGACAGGCCTCCTACGAGCAGTACTTC. It is translated as CASTGQASYEQYF.

A few counts support this clone. The V and J genes are TRBV5-1 and TRBJ2-3, with 8 bases aligning to TRBD2. This CDR3 region has 14 residues. CDR1 is SGHRS, CDR2 YFSETQ, per germline. V shed 5 bases, J shed 6 bases, and the junction held 8 bases outside the gene matches. The chain's CDR3 is CASRPPAGVDTQYF. CDR3 bases: TGCGCCAGCAGGCCCCCAGCGGGAGTGGATACGCAGTATTTT.

The chain combines TRBV4-2 with TRBJ2-7; 8 bases map to TRBD1. There are 15 residues in the CDR3. J lost 0 bases, V lost 3 bases, and 4 bases had no gene match. Germline CDR1 reads LGHNA; CDR2 reads YNFKEQ. The CDR3 sequence is CASSHDRGGSYEQYF. The CDR3 DNA reads TGTGCCAGCAGCCATGACAGGGGAGGCTCCTACGAGCAGTACTTC.

This clone was seen a single time. The J gene is TRBJ2-1, the V gene TRBV4-3, with 14 bases that match TRBD2. CDR3 length equals 18 residues. Germline V gives CDR1 LGHNA, CDR2 YSLEER. Trimming removed 0 bases from V and 7 bases from J; junction bases left unmatched: 8. In nucleotides, the CDR3 is TGCGCCAGCAGCCAAGATCCCGGACTAGCGGGAGGAGGTAATGAGCAGTTCTTC. Translated: CASSQDPGLAGGGNEQFF.

This chain connects TRBV30 to TRBJ2-5, with 8 bases identical to TRBD1. V was clipped by 7 bases and J by 0 bases; unmatched bases: 13. Germline V gene lookup returns CDR1 GTSNPN and CDR2 SVGIG (reference sequence). The CDR3 consists of 16 residues. CDR3 in amino acids: CASRTGKGGYQETQYF. DNA of the CDR3: TGTGCCTCCCGGACAGGGAAGGGAGGCTACCAAGAGACCCAGTACTTC.

The genes are TRBV2 and TRBJ1-2; D possibly corresponds to TRBD1 (6 bases). This CDR3 is 13 amino acids long. The V end lost 9 bases, the J end lost 7 bases, and 18 bases lay between the germline ends. CDR1 SNHLY and CDR2 FYNNEI come from the germline V gene. The DNA for the CDR3 is TGTGCCAGTACAGGGATCACGGCTCGTGGCTACACCTTC. Translated, it gives CASTGITARGYTF.

The genes are TRBV30 and TRBJ1-1; TRBD1 is a possible D gene (6 bases). V was pared by 4 bases and J by 1 base, with 16 bases between. This CDR3 has 15 amino acids. Per germline, CDR1 GTSNPN and CDR2 SVGIG (reference sequence). The CDR3 here is CAWKRSGTTNTEAFF. DNA for the CDR3: TGTGCCTGGAAGCGATCCGGGACAACGAACACTGAAGCTTTCTTT.

This rearrangement joins TRBV11-2 to TRBJ1-5; D unclear. CDR3 length: 13 residues. Per the germline V gene, CDR1 is SGHAT and CDR2 is FQNNGV. Trimming left V 1 base short and J 2 bases short, with 3 bases between. CDR3 sequence reads: CASSLAGNQPQHF. In DNA form, the CDR3 reads TGTGCCAGCAGCTTAGCTGGCAATCAGCCCCAGCATTTT.

This chain connects TRBV9 to TRBJ2-3; 9 positions match TRBD2. V lost 0 bases, J lost 4 bases, and 6 bases stayed unmatched. This CDR3 comprises 16 residues. Germline CDR1 is SGDLS and CDR2 is YYNGEE. CDR3 sequence: CASSVGVSGRADTQYF. CDR3 nucleotides: TGTGCCAGCAGCGTAGGGGTTAGCGGGAGAGCAGATACGCAGTATTTT. Supplemented by reference TRBV9 and TRBJ2-3, the full variable domain reads DSGVTQTPKHLITATGQRVTLRCSPRSGDLSVYWYQQSLDQGLQFLIQYYNGEERAKGNILERFSAQQFPDLHSELNLSSLELGDSALYFCASSVGVSGRADTQYFGPGTRLTVL.

The V gene is TRBV28, the J gene TRBJ1-1; possible D gene TRBD1, 6 bases. Trimming pared 5 bases from V and 10 bases from J, leaving 17 bases between. CDR1 is MDHEN and CDR2 is SYDVKM in the germline V gene. This CDR3 has 13 amino acids. In DNA, the CDR3 is TGTGCCAGCAGTATTCTACAGGGTAGGGTAGCTTTCTTT. Translating gives CASSILQGRVAFF.